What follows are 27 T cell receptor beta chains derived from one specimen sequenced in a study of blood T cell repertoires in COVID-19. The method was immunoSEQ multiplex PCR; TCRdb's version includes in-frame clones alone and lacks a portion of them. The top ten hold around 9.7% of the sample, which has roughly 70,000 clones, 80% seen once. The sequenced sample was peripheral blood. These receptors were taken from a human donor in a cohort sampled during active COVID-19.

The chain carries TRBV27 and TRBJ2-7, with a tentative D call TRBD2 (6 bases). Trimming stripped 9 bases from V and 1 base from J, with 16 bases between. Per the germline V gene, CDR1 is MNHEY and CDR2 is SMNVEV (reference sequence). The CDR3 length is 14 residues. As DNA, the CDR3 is TGTGCCAGTTCCTGGAGCGGGCGATCCTACGAGCAGTACTTC. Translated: CASSWSGRSYEQYF.

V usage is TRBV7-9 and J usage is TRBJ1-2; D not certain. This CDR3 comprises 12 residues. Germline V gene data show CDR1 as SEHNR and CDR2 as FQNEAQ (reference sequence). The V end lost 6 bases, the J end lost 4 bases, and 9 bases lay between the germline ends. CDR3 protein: CASSAKPYGYTF. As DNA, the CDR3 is TGTGCCAGCAGTGCTAAGCCCTATGGCTACACCTTC.

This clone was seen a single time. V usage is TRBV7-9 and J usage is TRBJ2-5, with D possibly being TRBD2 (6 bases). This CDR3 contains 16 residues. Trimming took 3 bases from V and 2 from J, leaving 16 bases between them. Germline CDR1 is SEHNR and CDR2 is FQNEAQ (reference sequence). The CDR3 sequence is CASSFSGVRGQETQYF. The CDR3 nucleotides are TGTGCCAGCAGCTTCTCCGGGGTCCGGGGGCAAGAGACCCAGTACTTC.

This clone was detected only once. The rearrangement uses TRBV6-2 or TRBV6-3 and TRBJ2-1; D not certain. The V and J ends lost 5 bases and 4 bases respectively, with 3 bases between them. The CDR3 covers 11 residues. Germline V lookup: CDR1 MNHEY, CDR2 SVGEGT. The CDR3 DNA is TGTGCCAGCAGTCTATACAATGAGCAGTTCTTC. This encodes CASSLYNEQFF.

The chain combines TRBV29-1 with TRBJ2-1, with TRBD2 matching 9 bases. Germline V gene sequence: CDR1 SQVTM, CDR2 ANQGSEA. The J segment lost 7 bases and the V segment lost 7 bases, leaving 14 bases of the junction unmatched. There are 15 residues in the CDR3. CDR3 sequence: CSGGRGAGGLNEQFF. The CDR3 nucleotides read TGCAGCGGGGGGCGCGGGGCGGGAGGGCTGAATGAGCAGTTCTTC.

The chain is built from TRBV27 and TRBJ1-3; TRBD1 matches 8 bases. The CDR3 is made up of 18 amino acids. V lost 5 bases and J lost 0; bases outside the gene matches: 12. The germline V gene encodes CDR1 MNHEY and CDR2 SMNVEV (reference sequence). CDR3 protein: CASSPRTGLISSGNTIYF. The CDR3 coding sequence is TGTGCCAGCAGTCCTAGGACAGGGTTAATCTCCTCTGGAAACACCATATATTTT.

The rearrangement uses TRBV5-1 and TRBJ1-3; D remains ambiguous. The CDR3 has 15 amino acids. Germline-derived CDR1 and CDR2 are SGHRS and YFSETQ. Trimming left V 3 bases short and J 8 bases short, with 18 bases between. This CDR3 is CASSSQTYSGDTIYF. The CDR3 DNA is TGCGCCAGCAGCTCTCAGACATACTCCGGGGACACCATATATTTT. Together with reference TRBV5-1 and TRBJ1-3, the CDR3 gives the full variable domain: KAGVTQTPRYLIKTRGQQVTLSCSPISGHRSVSWYQQTPGQGLQFLFEYFSETQRNKGNFPGRFSGRQFSNSRSEMNVSTLELGDSALYLCASSSQTYSGDTIYFGEGSWLTVV.

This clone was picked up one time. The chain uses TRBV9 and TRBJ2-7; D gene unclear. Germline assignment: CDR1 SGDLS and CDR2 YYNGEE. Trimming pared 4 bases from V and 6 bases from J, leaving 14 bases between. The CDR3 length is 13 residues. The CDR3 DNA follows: TGTGCCAGCAGCCCCAGGCGCTCAGGCGAGCAGTACTTC. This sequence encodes CASSPRRSGEQYF.

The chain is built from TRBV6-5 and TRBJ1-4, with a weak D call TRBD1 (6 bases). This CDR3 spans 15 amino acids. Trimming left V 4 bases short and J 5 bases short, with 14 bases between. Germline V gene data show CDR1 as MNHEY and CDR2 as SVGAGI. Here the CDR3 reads CASSSGDRFNEKLFF. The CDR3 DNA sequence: TGTGCCAGCAGTTCCGGTGACAGGTTCAATGAAAAACTGTTTTTT.

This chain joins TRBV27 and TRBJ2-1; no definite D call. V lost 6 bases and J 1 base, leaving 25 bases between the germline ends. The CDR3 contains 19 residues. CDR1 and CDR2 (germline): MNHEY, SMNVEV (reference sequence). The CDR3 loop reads CASSYSTLFAVGSYNEQFF. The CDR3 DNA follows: TGTGCCAGCAGCTATTCCACCCTTTTTGCGGTCGGGTCCTACAATGAGCAGTTCTTC.

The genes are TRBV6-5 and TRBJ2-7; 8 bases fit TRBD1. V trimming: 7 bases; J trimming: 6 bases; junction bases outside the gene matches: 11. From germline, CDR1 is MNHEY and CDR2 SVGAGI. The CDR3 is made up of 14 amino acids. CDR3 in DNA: TGTGCCAGCACGCGACAGGGGACGGGTCGCGAGCAGTACTTC. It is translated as CASTRQGTGREQYF.

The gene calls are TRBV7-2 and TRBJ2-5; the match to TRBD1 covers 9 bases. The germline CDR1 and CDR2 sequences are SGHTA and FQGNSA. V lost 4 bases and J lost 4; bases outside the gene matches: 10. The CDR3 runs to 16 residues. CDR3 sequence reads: CASSSRRQGVGETQYF. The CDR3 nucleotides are TGTGCCAGCAGCTCTCGAAGACAGGGGGTGGGAGAGACCCAGTACTTC.

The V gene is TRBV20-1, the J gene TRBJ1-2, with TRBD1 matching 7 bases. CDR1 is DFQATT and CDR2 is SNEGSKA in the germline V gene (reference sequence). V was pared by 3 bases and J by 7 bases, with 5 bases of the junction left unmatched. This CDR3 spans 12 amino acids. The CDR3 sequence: CSASHRGSGYTF. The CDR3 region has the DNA TGCAGTGCTAGTCACAGGGGATCTGGCTACACCTTC.

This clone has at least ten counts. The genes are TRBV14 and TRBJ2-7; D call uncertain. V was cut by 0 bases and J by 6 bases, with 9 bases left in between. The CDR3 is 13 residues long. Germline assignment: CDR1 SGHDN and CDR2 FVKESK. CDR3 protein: CASSQDWQREQYF. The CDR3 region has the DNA TGTGCCAGCAGCCAAGATTGGCAACGCGAGCAGTACTTC.

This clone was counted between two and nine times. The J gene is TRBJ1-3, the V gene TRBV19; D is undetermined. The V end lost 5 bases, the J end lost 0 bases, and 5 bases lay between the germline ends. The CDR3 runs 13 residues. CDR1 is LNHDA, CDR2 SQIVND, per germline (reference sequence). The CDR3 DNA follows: TGTGCCAGTAGTGAGAACTCTGGAAACACCATATATTTT. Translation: CASSENSGNTIYF.

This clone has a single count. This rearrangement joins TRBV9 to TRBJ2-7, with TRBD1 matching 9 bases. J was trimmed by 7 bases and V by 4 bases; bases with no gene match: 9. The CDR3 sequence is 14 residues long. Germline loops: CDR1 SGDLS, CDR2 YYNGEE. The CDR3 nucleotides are TGTGCCAGCAGCCAGGGGGACAGGGCCCTGGAGCAGTACTTC. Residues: CASSQGDRALEQYF.

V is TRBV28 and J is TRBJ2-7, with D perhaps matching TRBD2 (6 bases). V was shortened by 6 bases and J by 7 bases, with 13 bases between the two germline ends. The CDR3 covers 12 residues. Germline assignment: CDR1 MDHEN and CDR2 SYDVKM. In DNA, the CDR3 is TGTGCCAGCAGCTTGACGGCGGGAGAGCAGTACTTC. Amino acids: CASSLTAGEQYF. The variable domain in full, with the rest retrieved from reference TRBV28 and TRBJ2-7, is DVKVTQSSRYLVKRTGEKVFLECVQDMDHENMFWYRQDPGLGLRLIYFSYDVKMKEKGDIPEGYSVSREKKERFSLILESASTNQTSMYLCASSLTAGEQYFGPGTRLTVT.

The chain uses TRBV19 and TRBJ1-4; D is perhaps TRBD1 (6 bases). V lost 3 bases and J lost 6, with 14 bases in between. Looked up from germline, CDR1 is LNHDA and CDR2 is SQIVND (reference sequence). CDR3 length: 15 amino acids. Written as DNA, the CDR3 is TGTGCCAGTAGTATTTTGGGGGCAGATGATGAAAAACTGTTTTTT. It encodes CASSILGADDEKLFF.

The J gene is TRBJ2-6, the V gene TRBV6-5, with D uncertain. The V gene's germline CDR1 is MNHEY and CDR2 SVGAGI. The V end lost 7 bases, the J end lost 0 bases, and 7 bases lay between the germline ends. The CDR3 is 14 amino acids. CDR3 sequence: CASTQSSGANVLTF. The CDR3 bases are TGTGCCAGCACCCAATCCTCTGGGGCCAACGTCCTGACTTTC.

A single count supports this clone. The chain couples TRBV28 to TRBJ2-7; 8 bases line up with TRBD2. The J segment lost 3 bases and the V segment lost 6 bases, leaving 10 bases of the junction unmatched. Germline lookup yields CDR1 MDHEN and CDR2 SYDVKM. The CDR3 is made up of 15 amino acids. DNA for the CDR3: TGTGCCAGCAGGCCCGGGCTAGCGGGCCACTACGAGCAGTACTTC. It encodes CASRPGLAGHYEQYF.

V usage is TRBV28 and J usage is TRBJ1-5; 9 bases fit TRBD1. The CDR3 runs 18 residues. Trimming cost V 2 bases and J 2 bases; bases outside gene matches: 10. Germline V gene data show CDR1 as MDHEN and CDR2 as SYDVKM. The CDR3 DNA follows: TGTGCCAGCAGTTTAGGGCGGTTTTGGACAGGGGGCAATCAGCCCCAGCATTTT. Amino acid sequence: CASSLGRFWTGGNQPQHF.

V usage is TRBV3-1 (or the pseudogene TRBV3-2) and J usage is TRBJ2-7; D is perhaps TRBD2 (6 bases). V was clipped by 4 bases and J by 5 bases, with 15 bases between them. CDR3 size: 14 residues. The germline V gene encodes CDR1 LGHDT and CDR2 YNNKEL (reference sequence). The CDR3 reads CASSRTGGSDEQYF. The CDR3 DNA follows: TGTGCCAGCAGCCGCACAGGAGGGTCTGACGAGCAGTACTTC.

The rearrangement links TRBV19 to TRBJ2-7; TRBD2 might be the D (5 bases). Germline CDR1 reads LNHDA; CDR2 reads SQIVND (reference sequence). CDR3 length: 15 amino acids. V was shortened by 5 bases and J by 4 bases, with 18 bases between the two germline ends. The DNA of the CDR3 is TGTGCCAGTAGTGCCCCGGAGAGCGGAGCATACGAGCAGTACTTC. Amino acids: CASSAPESGAYEQYF. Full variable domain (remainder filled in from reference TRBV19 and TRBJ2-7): DGGITQSPKYLFRKEGQNVTLSCEQNLNHDAMYWYRQDPGQGLRLIYYSQIVNDFQKGDIAEGYSVSREKKESFPLTVTSAQKNPTAFYLCASSAPESGAYEQYFGPGTRLTVT.

CDR3 protein: CASSQARQAQETQYF. The CDR3 region has the DNA TGCGCCAGCAGCCAAGCCCGCCAGGCCCAAGAGACCCAGTACTTC. V usage is TRBV4-3 and J usage is TRBJ2-5; D call uncertain. Per the germline V gene, CDR1 is LGHNA and CDR2 is YSLEER. Trimming stripped 1 base from V and 1 base from J, with 10 bases between. The CDR3 consists of 15 residues.

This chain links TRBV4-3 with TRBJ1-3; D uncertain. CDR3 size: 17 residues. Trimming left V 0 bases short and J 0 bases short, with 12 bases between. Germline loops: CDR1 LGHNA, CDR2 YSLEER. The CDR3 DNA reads TGCGCCAGCAGCCAAGATCAGGTCTTTTCCTCTGGAAACACCATATATTTT. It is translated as CASSQDQVFSSGNTIYF.

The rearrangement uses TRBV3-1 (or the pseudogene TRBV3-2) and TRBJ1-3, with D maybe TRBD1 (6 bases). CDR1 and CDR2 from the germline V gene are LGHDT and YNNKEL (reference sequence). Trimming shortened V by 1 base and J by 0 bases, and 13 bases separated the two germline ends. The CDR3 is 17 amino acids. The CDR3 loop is CASSQGGHGFSGNTIYF. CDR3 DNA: TGTGCCAGCAGCCAAGGGGGACATGGATTCTCTGGAAACACCATATATTTT.

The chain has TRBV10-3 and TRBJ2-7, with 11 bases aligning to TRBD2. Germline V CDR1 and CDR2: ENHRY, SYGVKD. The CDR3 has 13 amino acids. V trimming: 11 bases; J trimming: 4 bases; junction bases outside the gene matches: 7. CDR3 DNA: TGTGCCGTCCAACTAGCGGGAGCTTACGAGCAGTACTTC. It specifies CAVQLAGAYEQYF.